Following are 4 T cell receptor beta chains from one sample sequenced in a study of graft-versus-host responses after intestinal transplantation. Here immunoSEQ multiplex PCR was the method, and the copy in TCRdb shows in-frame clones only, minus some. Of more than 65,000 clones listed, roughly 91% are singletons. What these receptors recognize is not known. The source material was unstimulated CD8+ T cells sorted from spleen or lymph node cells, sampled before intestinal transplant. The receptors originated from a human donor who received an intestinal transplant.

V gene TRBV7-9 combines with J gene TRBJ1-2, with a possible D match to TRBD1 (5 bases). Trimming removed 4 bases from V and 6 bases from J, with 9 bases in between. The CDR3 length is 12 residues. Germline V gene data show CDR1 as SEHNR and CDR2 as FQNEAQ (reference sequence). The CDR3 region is CASSSGGDGYTF. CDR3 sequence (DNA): TGTGCCAGCAGCTCAGGAGGGGATGGCTACACCTTC.

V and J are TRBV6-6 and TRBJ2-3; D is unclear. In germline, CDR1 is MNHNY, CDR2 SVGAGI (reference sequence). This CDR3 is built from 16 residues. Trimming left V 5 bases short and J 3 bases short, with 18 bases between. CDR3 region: CASSQNRVDYTDTQYF. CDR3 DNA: TGTGCCAGCAGTCAGAACCGGGTCGATTATACAGATACGCAGTATTTT.

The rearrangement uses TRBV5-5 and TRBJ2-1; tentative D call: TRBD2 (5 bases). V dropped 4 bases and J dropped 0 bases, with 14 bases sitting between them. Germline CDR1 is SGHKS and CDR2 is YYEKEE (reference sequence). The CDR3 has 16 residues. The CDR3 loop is CASSPATGSSYNEQFF. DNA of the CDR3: TGTGCCAGCAGCCCAGCTACGGGAAGCTCCTACAATGAGCAGTTCTTC.

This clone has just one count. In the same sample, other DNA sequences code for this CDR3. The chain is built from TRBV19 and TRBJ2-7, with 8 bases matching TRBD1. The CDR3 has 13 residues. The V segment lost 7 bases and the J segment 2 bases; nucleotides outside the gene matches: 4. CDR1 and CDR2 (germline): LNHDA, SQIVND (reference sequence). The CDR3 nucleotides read TGTGCCAGTAAGGGCAGGGGGCCCTACGAGCAGTACTTC. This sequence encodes CASKGRGPYEQYF.